This T cell receptor beta chain was sequenced in a study of T-cell reconstitution after alpha-beta-depleted transplantation in children (dated by TCRdb to about 2016). A note on the overall study: T-cell immune reconstitution after TCRalphabeta/CD19-depleted allogeneic hematopoietic cell transplantation in children was quantitatively tracked in the study by means of TCR repertoire profiling. The paper's findings and limits, for the study overall: About two months after transplant, the apparently early recovery of alphabetaT-cell counts reportedly depended on just several hundred clones that had expanded rapidly and came from non-depleted graft cells. Over the following months the frequencies of hyperexpanded clones went down, and after one year T-cell counts and TCRbeta diversity were mostly credited to newly produced T cells. The high TCRbeta diversity at day 60 in some patients was ascribed to recipient T cells and intrathymic progenitors that had survived conditioning.

The CDR3 covers 13 residues, taking in both the cysteine and the phenylalanine. Only the CDR3 DNA is retained, 39 bases long and in frame from the first base. CDR1 SQVTM and CDR2 ANQGSEA are derived from the germline V gene. Trimming removed 3 bases from V and 5 bases from J, leaving 13 bases between the germline ends. The library was built by means of PCR. TCRdb shows the sequencer as Illumina HiSeq 2500. TCR libraries were prepared with molecular barcoding, using unique molecular identifiers to normalize TCRbeta repertoire quantification. In TCRdb, the public reads were trimmed at Q25 with fastp and aligned with MiXCR, with productive beta chains retained. A single entry per CDR3 protein holds the most common genes and DNA from its merged rows. For this sample the table gives about 300,000 distinct CDR3 sequences, of which just over 7.5% were detected only once. The ten largest clones take up approximately 8.2% of the sample.

At least ten counts were recorded for this clonotype. Its cognate antigen has yet to be identified. Qualities for individual bases were not recorded, and no much larger clone is one base off. This specimen's treatment or condition label, interpreted: allogeneic hematopoietic cell transplantation with graft depleted of TCRalphabeta T cells and CD19 B cells. The transplant recipients were children given TCRalphabeta/CD19-depleted allogeneic hematopoietic cell grafts. The clonotype comes from a female patient aged 2 to 10 who had a stem cell transplant for Fanconi anemia, so the T cells may come from the graft donor. Sequenced material: peripheral blood, taken 360 days after TCRalphabeta/CD19-depleted stem cell transplant. Here the chain combines TRBV29-1 and TRBJ2-5; the D region may be TRBD1 or TRBD2, each matching 5 bases equally. CDR3 loop: CSVDWGIVETQYF. In nucleotide form, the sequence is TGCAGCGTTGATTGGGGGATTGTGGAGACCCAGTACTTC.